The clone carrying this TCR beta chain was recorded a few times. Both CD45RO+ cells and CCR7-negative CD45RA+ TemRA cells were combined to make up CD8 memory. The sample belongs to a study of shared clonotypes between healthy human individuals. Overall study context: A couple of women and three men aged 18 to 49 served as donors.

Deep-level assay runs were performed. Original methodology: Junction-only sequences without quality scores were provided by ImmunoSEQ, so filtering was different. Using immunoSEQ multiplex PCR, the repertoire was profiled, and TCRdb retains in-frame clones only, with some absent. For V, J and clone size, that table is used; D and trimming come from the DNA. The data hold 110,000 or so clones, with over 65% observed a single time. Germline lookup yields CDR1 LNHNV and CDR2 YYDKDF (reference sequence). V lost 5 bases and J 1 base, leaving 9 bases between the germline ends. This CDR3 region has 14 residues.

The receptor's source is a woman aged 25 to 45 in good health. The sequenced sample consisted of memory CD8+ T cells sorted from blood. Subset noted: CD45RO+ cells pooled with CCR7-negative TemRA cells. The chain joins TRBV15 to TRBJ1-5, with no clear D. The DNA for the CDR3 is TGTGCCACCAGCTCTATATTCAGCAATCAGCCCCAGCATTTT. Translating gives CATSSIFSNQPQHF.